This T cell receptor (beta chain) was observed in a study of OX40 agonist ivuxolimab in advanced cancers. Study information: Dose-escalation cases comprised hepatocellular carcinoma, melanoma, renal cell or head and neck cancer.

The study's findings and limits: Both CD4+ and CD8+ T cell populations in blood had undergone clonal expansion by week 6 at 0.1 to 3.0 mg/kg. It was also the case that some nonresponders had low normalized T-cell clonal expansion. Partly responding patients at 0.1-3.0 mg/kg showed some of the smallest clonal expansion.

Notes on this clone: As yet, its antigen is unknown.

V was clipped by 0 bases and J by 4 bases, with 16 bases between them. Germline V lookup: CDR1 LGHNA, CDR2 YSLEER. This CDR3 region has 16 residues. Measured with immunoSEQ multiplex PCR; TCRdb has only the in-frame clones, and not every one. This sample yields tens of thousands of clones, of which 94% are seen a single time; 12% belongs to the top ten. This sample comprised CD4+ or CD8+ T cells sorted from blood, obtained in a trial of the OX40 agonist ivuxolimab. The receptor comes from an adult with an advanced solid tumor such as melanoma, head and neck, liver or kidney cancer. The gene calls are TRBV4-3 and TRBJ2-7, with D perhaps being TRBD1 or TRBD2 (5 bases each). CDR3 region: CASSQDPRGAGYEQYF. The CDR3 DNA is TGCGCCAGCAGCCAAGACCCACGTGGGGCGGGTTACGAGCAGTACTTC.